A selection of T cell receptor beta chains follows, all from one sample in a study of HIV-infected patients and healthy controls. TCRdb itself ran the 5' RACE reads through MiXCR, one entry per CDR3 protein. The sample shows some 7,000 distinct CDR3 sequences, about 10% of them seen only once. Sequencing was performed on blood, taken during antiretroviral therapy. The receptors were gathered from an adult with HIV infection. CDR3s include the opening cysteine and the closing phenylalanine or tryptophan. A D gene is named only where the DNA matches it firmly. Some rows have no size entry. The others give once, few or many, or a class for an expanded clone.

d_call j_call cdr3_length clone_size v_call cdr3_nt cdr3_aa
TRBD1 TRBJ1-1 14 medium-sized TRBV19 TGTGCCAGTGATCCGGGACAGAGGAACACTGAAGCTTTCTTT CASDPGQRNTEAFF
TRBD2 TRBJ2-3 16 many TRBV20-1 TGCAGTGCTAGTGGGGCTAGCGGAGTTCACACAGATACGCAGTATTTT CSASGASGVHTDTQYF
- TRBJ1-5 16 medium-sized TRBV7-7 TGTGCCAGCAGCCCGAGAGGGGGATATAGCAATCAGCCCCAGCATTTT CASSPRGGYSNQPQHF
- TRBJ2-7 16 once TRBV7-9 TGTGCCAGCAGCTCACAGGGGGGGGGACCGAACTACGAGCAGTACTTC CASSSQGGGPNYEQYF
TRBD1 TRBJ2-7 16 medium-sized TRBV7-2 TGTGCCAGCAGCGAAACTCATGACAGGGAAGGACGCGAGCAGTACTTC CASSETHDREGREQYF
TRBD1 TRBJ2-6 17 medium-sized TRBV7-2 TGTGCCAGCAGCTTAGCCCGGACAGGCTCTGGGGCCAACGTCCTGACTTTC CASSLARTGSGANVLTF
- TRBJ1-5 15 medium-sized TRBV6-1 TGTGCCAGCAGGACCCAGGGAGCGGCGGATCAGCCCCAGCATTTT CASRTQGAADQPQHF
TRBD2 TRBJ2-5 16 many TRBV11-2 TGTGCCAGCAGCTCCCCCCCAGGACTAGTTGAAGAGACCCAGTACTTC CASSSPPGLVEETQYF
- TRBJ2-1 14 many TRBV28 TGTGCCAGCAGAAGGCGGAACTCCTACAATGAGCAGTTCTTC CASRRRNSYNEQFF
- TRBJ2-5 14 medium-sized TRBV7-2 TGTGCCAGCAGCCCCGACTACTACCAAGAGACCCAGTACTTC CASSPDYYQETQYF
TRBD1 TRBJ1-5 15 few TRBV28 TGTGCCAGCCAAACAGGGGGCCATAGCAATCAGCCCCAGCATTTT CASQTGGHSNQPQHF
TRBD1 TRBJ2-7 14 few TRBV7-8 TGTGCCAGCAGCTTAGGGACAGGGCCCTACGAGCAGTACTTC CASSLGTGPYEQYF
TRBD2 TRBJ2-3 15 medium-sized TRBV24-1 TGTGCCACCAGCCCTAGCGGGGGGGCTTCAGATACGCAGTATTTT CATSPSGGASDTQYF
- TRBJ2-5 12 many TRBV3-1 TGTGCCAGCAGCCAGCTAGGAGAGACCCAGTACTTC CASSQLGETQYF
- TRBJ2-2 11 many TRBV27 TGTGCCAGCAGTTTTGCCGGGGAGCTGTTTTTT CASSFAGELFF
- TRBJ2-1 15 many TRBV7-9 TGTGCCAGCAGCTTATCCCTAGCATCCTACAATGAGCAGTTCTTC CASSLSLASYNEQFF
- TRBJ1-5 13 many TRBV20-1 TGCAGTGCCTCCCTGGGGGTCAATCAGCCCCAGCATTTT CSASLGVNQPQHF
TRBD2 TRBJ2-1 14 many TRBV4-2 TGTGCCAGCAGCCTTCTAGCGGGGGGAGACCGGCAGTTCTTC CASSLLAGGDRQFF
TRBD1 TRBJ1-2 16 many TRBV3-1 TGTGCCAGCAGGCCTCTTGGAGAGGGACAGAATTATGGCTACACCTTC CASRPLGEGQNYGYTF
TRBD1 TRBJ2-7 18 medium-sized TRBV20-1 TGCAGTGCCACGCGTTACCACCCTCCGGGACAGGTCTTCCGCGAGCAGTACTTC CSATRYHPPGQVFREQYF
TRBD1 TRBJ1-2 15 many TRBV6-5 TGTGCCAGTAAAAATTCGGGACAGGGGGCTTGGGGCTACACCTTC CASKNSGQGAWGYTF
- TRBJ2-7 14 medium-sized TRBV7-6 TGTGCCAGCAGCTTAAGTGGGGGCACCTACGAGCAGTACTTC CASSLSGGTYEQYF
- TRBJ1-4 14 many TRBV5-5 TGTGCCAGCAGCTTGACGGCACCTGATGAAAAACTGTTTTTT CASSLTAPDEKLFF
- TRBJ2-6 16 many TRBV11-2 TGTGCCAGCAGCTTAACAACCTCCTCTGGGGCCAACGTCCTGACTTTC CASSLTTSSGANVLTF
- TRBJ2-3 14 medium-sized TRBV27 TGTGCCAGCAGGGTAGGCGGGGTCACAGATACGCAGTATTTT CASRVGGVTDTQYF
- TRBJ2-1 17 many TRBV6-5 TGTGCCAGCAGTTACTCGGCACCCGGCTTGTTTCTCTTTGAGCAGTTCTTC CASSYSAPGLFLFEQFF
TRBD2 TRBJ2-3 13 many TRBV20-1 TGCAGTGCTAGCCCTAGCGGGTTAAATACGCAGTATTTT CSASPSGLNTQYF
TRBD2 TRBJ2-7 16 many TRBV19 TGTGCCAGTAGTTCCGGACTAGCGGGGGGCCGCCTGGAGCAGTACTTC CASSSGLAGGRLEQYF
- TRBJ1-1 13 - TRBV18 TGTGCCAGCTCACCAAAGGAGAGGACTGAAGCTTTCTTT CASSPKERTEAFF
TRBD2 TRBJ2-3 12 medium-sized TRBV11-2 TGTGCCAGCAGCTGGGGGGGAGATACGCAGTATTTT CASSWGGDTQYF
TRBD1 TRBJ1-2 13 few TRBV6-6 TGTGCCAGCAGCTCACAGGGGAGCTATGGCTACACCTTC CASSSQGSYGYTF
- TRBJ1-1 12 - TRBV5-5 TGTGCCAGCAGCTGGACGGGAACTGAAGCTTTCTTT CASSWTGTEAFF
- TRBJ2-3 14 - TRBV7-2 TGTGCCAGCAGCTTATCGGCAGTCACAGATACGCAGTATTTT CASSLSAVTDTQYF
- TRBJ1-2 15 few TRBV6-5 TGTGCCAGCAGTTACTCGAGGGGTCGAACCTATGGCTACACCTTC CASSYSRGRTYGYTF
TRBD1 TRBJ2-7 14 - TRBV5-1 TGCGCCAGCAGCTTGGGACAGGGGTACTACGAGCAGTACTTC CASSLGQGYYEQYF
- TRBJ2-3 16 medium-sized TRBV11-2 TGTGCCAGCAGCTTAGATGTGGGGGCTTTGGTAGATACGCAGTATTTT CASSLDVGALVDTQYF
- TRBJ2-1 12 - TRBV6-6 TGTGCCAGCAGTTACAGTATGGGGGGGGCATTCTTC CASSYSMGGAFF
TRBD2 TRBJ2-3 17 few TRBV6-2/TRBV6-3 TGTGCCAGCAGTTACTCGCTGGGCGGGAGGGAAACAGATACGCAGTATTTT CASSYSLGGRETDTQYF
TRBD1 TRBJ1-5 16 medium-sized TRBV9 TGTGCCAGCAGCAATGACAGGGGTGCGGGCAATCAGCCCCAGCATTTT CASSNDRGAGNQPQHF
TRBD1 TRBJ1-5 16 many TRBV5-1 TGCGCCAGCAGCCAGGGGGGAGGGGGGCTCAATCAGCCCCAGCATTTT CASSQGGGGLNQPQHF
TRBD1 TRBJ2-3 14 many TRBV6-4 TGTGCCAGCAGTGACTCAGGGGGCGCAGATACGCAGTATTTT CASSDSGGADTQYF
- TRBJ1-3 15 few TRBV29-1 TGCAGCGTAGGTTACGGACCCAACTCTGGAAACACCATATATTTT CSVGYGPNSGNTIYF
TRBD1 TRBJ1-1 11 - TRBV11-2 TGTGCCAGCAGCTTAGGGACAGGGGCTTTCTTT CASSLGTGAFF
TRBD1 TRBJ1-5 16 medium-sized TRBV6-6 TGTGCCAGCAGTTACCAACAGGGGAATAGCAATCAGCCCCAGCATTTT CASSYQQGNSNQPQHF
- TRBJ2-3 19 medium-sized TRBV6-6 TGTGCCAGCAGCTACGGAAATTTCTTGGGGGGCCCTAGCACAGATACGCAGTATTTT CASSYGNFLGGPSTDTQYF
- TRBJ2-3 13 medium-sized TRBV5-6 TGTGCCAGCAGCTTGACGGCCAGGGATACGCAGTATTTT CASSLTARDTQYF
TRBD1 TRBJ1-1 14 - TRBV28 TGTGCCAGCAGTTCCTGGACAGGGAAAACTGAAGCTTTCTTT CASSSWTGKTEAFF
- TRBJ2-7 14 few TRBV11-2 TGTGCCAGCAGCTCCCCTCTGAAGTCCTACGAGCAGTACTTC CASSSPLKSYEQYF
- TRBJ2-6 18 many TRBV4-1 TGCGCCAGCAGCCAAGGCCCGGGAGTCAACTCTGGGGCCAACGTCCTGACTTTC CASSQGPGVNSGANVLTF
- TRBJ2-7 13 medium-sized TRBV6-5 TGTGCCAGCGCGGGGACGGAGACCTACGAGCAGTACTTC CASAGTETYEQYF
- TRBJ2-3 14 medium-sized TRBV13 TGTGCCAGCAGCTTGAGGGATTTGACAGATACGCAGTATTTT CASSLRDLTDTQYF
- TRBJ1-5 18 medium-sized TRBV7-2 TGTGCCAGCAGCTTAGATGGCAGGGGCCGGTATAGCAATCAGCCCCAGCATTTT CASSLDGRGRYSNQPQHF
- TRBJ2-1 12 medium-sized TRBV5-4 TGTGCCAGCTCACGCGTGGGGGGGCGGCAGTTCTTC CASSRVGGRQFF
- TRBJ2-2 14 medium-sized TRBV5-4 TGTGCCAGCAGCTTGGACACCACCACCGGGGAGCTGTTTTTT CASSLDTTTGELFF